Following are 32 T cell receptor beta chains from one sample sequenced in a study of blood T cells in healthy people across ages. A J-beta primer mix and a sample-barcoded 5' primer were used in a second PCR of about 7 to 11 cycles. TCRdb re-analysed the 5' RACE reads in MiXCR, keeping a single row per CDR3 protein. The sample gives about 970,000 distinct CDR3 sequences, 45% to 60% of which show up once; 20% to 25% is in the top ten. Material for sequencing was blood. These receptors were collected from a woman aged 55 to 70 in good health.

This chain connects TRBV30 to TRBJ2-5, with 9 bases matching TRBD1. V gave up 0 bases and J gave up 11 bases; unmatched junction bases: 10. Germline V gene sequence: CDR1 GTSNPN, CDR2 SVGIG (reference sequence). This CDR3 is built from 14 residues. CDR3 sequence reads: CAWSVGGQGREQYF. In nucleotides, the CDR3 is TGTGCCTGGAGTGTAGGCGGACAGGGGAGGGAGCAGTACTTC.

This clonotype has a count of ten or more. The gene calls are TRBV12-3 or TRBV12-4 and TRBJ2-5; D is uncertain. The CDR3 sequence is 11 residues long. V was cut by 4 bases and J by 0 bases, with 0 bases left in between. The CDR3 sequence: CASSYQETQYF. DNA for the CDR3: TGTGCCAGCAGTTACCAAGAGACCCAGTACTTC.

In its sample, this clonotype was seen a few times. The DNA for the CDR3 is TGTGCCAGCAGTGAGAACAGGGGGCTGGACGACTACACCTTC. Translated, it gives CASSENRGLDDYTF. The chain couples TRBV2 to TRBJ1-2; 9 positions match TRBD1. CDR1 and CDR2 (germline): SNHLY, FYNNEI. This CDR3 spans 14 amino acids. The V and J ends lost 3 bases and 10 bases, in that order; junction bases with no gene match: 9.

The count of this clonotype is one. Possible read error: a much larger clone is one base away. V gene TRBV7-8 combines with J gene TRBJ2-5; 9 bases align to TRBD1. The trim removed 5 bases at V and 11 bases at J, leaving 15 bases unmatched. CDR1 and CDR2 (germline): SGHVS, FQNEAQ. CDR3 length equals 15 residues. CDR3 coding DNA: TGTGCCAGCAGCCGAAGACAGGGGGTTAAAGGCGGGCAGTACTTC. This sequence encodes CASSRRQGVKGGQYF.

The chain employs TRBV7-2 and TRBJ2-1; 7 positions match TRBD2. This CDR3 has 14 residues. Germline CDR1 reads SGHTA; CDR2 reads FQGNSA. With V trimmed by 2 bases and J by 9 bases, 7 bases remained unmatched. The CDR3 loop is CASSLSTSVGEQFF. The CDR3 coding sequence is TGTGCCAGCAGCTTATCCACTAGCGTGGGTGAGCAGTTCTTC.

This clonotype was counted a few times. The chain links TRBV7-2 to TRBJ2-3; 7 bases agree with TRBD1. The V segment lost 5 bases and the J segment 0 bases; nucleotides outside the gene matches: 14. In germline, CDR1 is SGHTA, CDR2 FQGNSA. The CDR3 covers 18 residues. The CDR3 coding sequence is TGTGCCAGCAGCCGACAGGGATGGGCGGGTGCGAGCACAGATACGCAGTATTTT. Its protein product is CASSRQGWAGASTDTQYF.

The chain links TRBV6-5 to TRBJ1-2, with unresolved D. Trimming stripped 2 bases from V and 0 bases from J, with 13 bases between. This CDR3 is built from 16 residues. CDR1 is MNHEY and CDR2 is SVGAGI in the germline V gene. CDR3 DNA: TGTGCCAGCAGTTACCCGGACCTAAAGCCTAACTATGGCTACACCTTC. Amino acids: CASSYPDLKPNYGYTF.

The chain is built from TRBV10-3 and TRBJ2-3; 8 bases agree with TRBD2. Trimming took 4 bases from V and 4 from J; bases not matched to a gene: 13. From germline, CDR1 is ENHRY and CDR2 SYGVKD. CDR3 length: 17 residues. The CDR3, as DNA: TGTGCCATCAGTGGCCCCCGACGAGCGGGAGAGGCAGATACGCAGTATTTT. It translates to CAISGPRRAGEADTQYF.

The CDR3 loop is CASSIEAGLTDTQYF. The DNA for the CDR3 is TGTGCCAGTAGTATAGAAGCAGGGTTGACAGATACGCAGTATTTT. V usage is TRBV19 and J usage is TRBJ2-3; TRBD1 is a possible D gene (5 bases). Germline CDR1 and CDR2: LNHDA and SQIVND (reference sequence). V was shortened by 0 bases and J by 3 bases, with 10 bases between the two germline ends. The length of the CDR3 is 15 residues.

CDR3 loop: CASSLRDFLETQYF. As DNA, the CDR3 is TGTGCCAGCAGCCTTCGGGACTTCCTGGAGACCCAGTACTTC. V and J are TRBV7-2 and TRBJ2-5, with TRBD2 as a possible D gene (6 bases). The CDR3 totals 14 residues. Per germline, CDR1 SGHTA and CDR2 FQGNSA. V was trimmed by 5 bases and J by 5 bases, leaving 15 bases between them.

The V call is TRBV10-3, the J call TRBJ2-7; 7 nucleotides match TRBD2. Germline V gene sequence: CDR1 ENHRY, CDR2 SYGVKD. V lost 7 bases, J lost 3 bases, and 6 bases stayed unmatched. CDR3 length: 13 amino acids. CDR3 DNA sequence: TGTGCCATCAACGGGGGAGGGGACTACGAGCAGTACTTC. Translated: CAINGGGDYEQYF.

This clonotype was counted a single time. The gene calls are TRBV19 and TRBJ2-7; D uncertain. The V end was cut by 5 bases, the J end by 3 bases, with 14 bases between. Germline CDR1 and CDR2: LNHDA and SQIVND (reference sequence). The length of the CDR3 is 14 residues. The CDR3 loop is CASSRLSNSYEQYF. The CDR3 DNA is TGTGCCAGTAGTCGACTGAGTAACAGCTACGAGCAGTACTTC.

CDR3 DNA: TGCAGTGCTAGCCTGGGACCAGTCTACGAGCAGTACTTC. It encodes CSASLGPVYEQYF. V usage is TRBV20-1 and J usage is TRBJ2-7; the D call may be TRBD1 or TRBD2 (5 bases each). V was cut by 3 bases and J by 3 bases, with 12 bases left in between. The CDR3 sequence is 13 residues long. Germline CDR1 DFQATT, CDR2 SNEGSKA (reference sequence).

The rearrangement uses TRBV9 and TRBJ2-5; D not certain. The J call may be mistaken, given a closer DNA end match to TRBJ2-7. The germline gives CDR1 SGDLS, CDR2 YYNGEE. This CDR3 has 15 residues. The CDR3 nucleotides read TGTGCCAGCAGCGTAGGGGCTCGAAACCTGTACGAGCAGTACTTC. Its protein product is CASSVGARNLYEQYF.

The V gene is TRBV27, the J gene TRBJ2-7; D may match TRBD1 or TRBD2 (5 bases each). The better agreement between TRBJ2-5 and the DNA end casts doubt on the J call. The germline gives CDR1 MNHEY, CDR2 SMNVEV (reference sequence). This CDR3 spans 14 amino acids. CDR3 loop: CASSSTGAKGTQYF. CDR3 nucleotide sequence: TGTGCCAGCAGTTCCACCGGGGCCAAAGGGACCCAGTACTTC.

This clonotype was recorded a few times. The V call is TRBV5-1, the J call TRBJ1-1, with a weak D call TRBD1 (6 bases). V gave up 4 bases and J gave up 2 bases, with 15 bases separating them. From germline, CDR1 is SGHRS and CDR2 YFSETQ. This CDR3 contains 15 residues. CDR3: CASSPLTGGNTEAFF. The CDR3 DNA reads TGCGCCAGCAGCCCACTGACAGGAGGAAACACTGAAGCTTTCTTT.

This clonotype was detected a few times. J is TRBJ1-5 and V is TRBV11-1, with a tentative D call TRBD1 (6 bases). V lost 5 bases and J 3 bases, leaving 20 bases between the germline ends. The CDR3 spans 17 residues. Germline values: CDR1 SGHAT, CDR2 FQDESV (reference sequence). In DNA, the CDR3 is TGTGCCAGCAGCGTTCGCCCGGGACATCAGCCCAATCAGCCCCAGCATTTT. Translation gives CASSVRPGHQPNQPQHF.

The CDR3 DNA reads TGTGCCAGCAGCCGGGACTCGACGCATACGCAGTATTTT. It yields the protein CASSRDSTHTQYF. V gene TRBV7-8 combines with J gene TRBJ2-3; a possible D gene is TRBD2 (6 bases). Germline CDR1 and CDR2: SGHVS and FQNEAQ. The V end lost 5 bases, the J end lost 7 bases, and 13 bases lay between the germline ends. This CDR3 is built from 13 residues.

The table lists this clonotype with a few counts. V and J are TRBV20-1 and TRBJ2-5, with D tentatively TRBD2 (5 bases). The V gene's germline CDR1 is DFQATT and CDR2 SNEGSKA (reference sequence). V lost 6 bases, J lost 2 bases, and 10 bases lay in between. This CDR3 has 12 amino acids. Here the CDR3 DNA reads TGCAGTGCCCCGGGATGGCAAGAGACCCAGTACTTC. It is translated as CSAPGWQETQYF.

The V call is TRBV12-3 or TRBV12-4, the J call TRBJ1-4, with a possible D match to TRBD1 (5 bases). Trimming took 5 bases from V and 11 from J, leaving 15 bases between them. This CDR3 comprises 13 residues. The DNA for the CDR3 is TGTGCCAGCAGTCCTGGGGGGACTGGGAAACTGTTTTTT. Translating it yields CASSPGGTGKLFF.

CDR3 in amino acids: CASRNSGRGETQYF. In DNA, the CDR3 is TGTGCCAGCAGAAATAGCGGGAGGGGCGAGACCCAGTACTTC. The V gene is TRBV28, the J gene TRBJ2-5; TRBD2 matches 11 bases. Germline-derived CDR1 and CDR2 are MDHEN and SYDVKM. This CDR3 comprises 14 residues. After removal of 6 bases from V and 5 bases from J, the junction contained 5 bases not matched to a gene. Variable domain in full (rest from reference TRBV28 and TRBJ2-5): DVKVTQSSRYLVKRTGEKVFLECVQDMDHENMFWYRQDPGLGLRLIYFSYDVKMKEKGDIPEGYSVSREKKERFSLILESASTNQTSMYLCASRNSGRGETQYFGPGTRLLVL.

CDR3 sequence: CSAEKGGILVDYGYTF. CDR3 bases: TGCAGTGCCGAAAAGGGGGGAATCCTTGTTGACTATGGCTACACCTTC. This sequence joins TRBV20-1 and TRBJ1-2; TRBD1 is a possible D gene (6 bases). Trimming pared 6 bases from V and 3 bases from J, leaving 23 bases between. Germline V gene sequence: CDR1 DFQATT, CDR2 SNEGSKA (reference sequence). The CDR3 is 16 residues long.

The genes are TRBV28 and TRBJ2-3; 14 bases are shared with TRBD2. Germline-derived CDR1 and CDR2 are MDHEN and SYDVKM. This CDR3 region has 18 residues. Trimming took 6 bases from V and 1 from J; bases not matched to a gene: 9. CDR3 nucleotides: TGTGCCAGCAGCCTGGGACTAGCGGGAGTAGGAGGCACAGATACGCAGTATTTT. Translating it yields CASSLGLAGVGGTDTQYF.

This clonotype appeared a few times. V and J are TRBV4-2 and TRBJ2-7, with D perhaps matching TRBD1 (5 bases). This CDR3 spans 17 amino acids. V lost 0 bases and J 3 bases, leaving 18 bases between the germline ends. CDR1 is LGHNA and CDR2 is YNFKEQ in the germline V gene. The CDR3 DNA follows: TGTGCCAGCAGCCAAGATTCTCAGGGAAGTCTCTTCTACGAGCAGTACTTC. Protein: CASSQDSQGSLFYEQYF.

This clonotype was seen a handful of times. This chain links TRBV10-1 with TRBJ2-1; TRBD2 matches 9 bases. The germline gives CDR1 WNHNN, CDR2 SYGVQD (reference sequence). J was trimmed by 10 bases and V by 2 bases; bases with no gene match: 6. The CDR3 spans 14 residues. The DNA for the CDR3 is TGCGCCAGCAGTGAGCTAGCGGGAAGTTCGGAGCAGTTCTTC. It codes for CASSELAGSSEQFF.

V gene TRBV10-3 combines with J gene TRBJ1-2; TRBD1 is a possible D gene (5 bases). The CDR3 totals 12 residues. The germline V and J ends were trimmed by 6 bases and 5 bases, with 10 bases remaining between them. Germline values: CDR1 ENHRY, CDR2 SYGVKD. CDR3 sequence (DNA): TGTGCCATCAGGCAGACAGAATATGGCTACACCTTC. It specifies CAIRQTEYGYTF.

As concerns this clonotype: Compared with germline, one end of the junction differs, possibly owing to a read error. The chain carries TRBV29-1 and TRBJ2-3; TRBD2 matches 7 bases. CDR1 is SQVTM and CDR2 is ANQGSEA in the germline V gene. CDR3 size: 14 residues. CDR3 protein: CSVDSGPSTHTQYF. Here the CDR3 DNA reads TGCAGCGTCGATAGCGGGCCGAGCACACATACGCAGTATTTT.

The chain has TRBV5-6 and TRBJ1-6; TRBD1 matches at 9 bases. Unmatched junction bases numbered 5, after V lost 0 bases and J lost 7 bases. Looked up from germline, CDR1 is SGHDT and CDR2 is YYEEEE. The CDR3 spans 16 residues. CDR3 sequence: CASSLEVGTGNSPLHF. CDR3 bases: TGTGCCAGCAGCTTGGAGGTGGGGACAGGGAATTCACCCCTCCACTTT.

The chain couples TRBV10-3 to TRBJ1-6; TRBD1 is a possible D gene (5 bases). The CDR3 is made up of 17 amino acids. The V gene's germline CDR1 is ENHRY and CDR2 SYGVKD. Between the trimmed V and J ends, which lost 5 bases and 5 bases, there was a span of 19 bases. CDR3 amino acids: CAISRGPAGSNNSPLHF. The CDR3 bases are TGTGCCATCAGTAGGGGCCCGGCAGGAAGTAATAATTCACCCCTCCACTTT.

The chain is built from TRBV7-2 and TRBJ2-5; TRBD1 agrees at 10 bases. The J call may be in error: the DNA end matches TRBJ2-7 better. The CDR3 is 15 residues long. Germline V gene sequence: CDR1 SGHTA, CDR2 FQGNSA. CDR3 sequence: CASSPTGTGAYEQYF. In DNA form, the CDR3 reads TGTGCCAGCAGCCCCACCGGGACAGGGGCATACGAGCAGTACTTC.

This chain connects TRBV4-1 to TRBJ2-6; D may be TRBD1 (5 bases). Germline V lookup: CDR1 MGHRA, CDR2 YSYEKL. CDR3 length: 19 residues. Trimming left V 1 base short and J 0 bases short, with 16 bases between. The CDR3 coding sequence is TGCGCCAGCAGCCAAGTCTTGGGGCTTAAGGCCTCTGGGGCCAACGTCCTGACTTTC. Translated: CASSQVLGLKASGANVLTF.

The chain recombines TRBV29-1 with TRBJ2-7; the D is unclear. V lost 5 bases to trimming and J lost 0 bases, with 8 bases between them. Germline V lookup: CDR1 SQVTM, CDR2 ANQGSEA. The CDR3 consists of 12 residues. The CDR3 DNA follows: TGCAGCGTTACTAACAGCTCCTACGAGCAGTACTTC. It is translated as CSVTNSSYEQYF.